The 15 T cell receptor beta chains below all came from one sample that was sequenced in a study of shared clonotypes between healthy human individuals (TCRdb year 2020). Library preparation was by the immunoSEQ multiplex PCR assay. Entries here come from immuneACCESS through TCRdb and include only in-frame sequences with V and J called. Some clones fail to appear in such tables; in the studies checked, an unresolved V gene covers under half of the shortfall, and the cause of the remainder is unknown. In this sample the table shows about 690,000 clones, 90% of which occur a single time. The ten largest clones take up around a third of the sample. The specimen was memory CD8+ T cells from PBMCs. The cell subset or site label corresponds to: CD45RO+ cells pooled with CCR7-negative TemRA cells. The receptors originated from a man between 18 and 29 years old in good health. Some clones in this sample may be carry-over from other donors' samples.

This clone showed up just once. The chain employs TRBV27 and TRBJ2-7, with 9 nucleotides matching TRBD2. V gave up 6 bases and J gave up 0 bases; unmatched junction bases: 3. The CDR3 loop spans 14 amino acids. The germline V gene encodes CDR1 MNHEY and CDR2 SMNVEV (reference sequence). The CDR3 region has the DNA TGTGCCAGCAGCAGCGGGAGGTACTCCTACGAGCAGTACTTC. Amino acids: CASSSGRYSYEQYF.

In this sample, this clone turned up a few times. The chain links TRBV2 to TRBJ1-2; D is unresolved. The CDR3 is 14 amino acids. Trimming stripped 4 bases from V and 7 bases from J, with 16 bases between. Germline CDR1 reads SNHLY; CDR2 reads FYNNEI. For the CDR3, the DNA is TGTGCCAGCAGTGTTGAGACCCCGTTAGGTGGCTACACCTTC. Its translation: CASSVETPLGGYTF. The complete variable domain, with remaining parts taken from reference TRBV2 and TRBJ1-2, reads EPEVTQTPSHQVTQMGQEVILRCVPISNHLYFYWYRQILGQKVEFLVSFYNNEISEKSEIFDDQFSVERPDGSNFTLKIRSTKLEDSAMYFCASSVETPLGGYTFGSGTRLTVV.

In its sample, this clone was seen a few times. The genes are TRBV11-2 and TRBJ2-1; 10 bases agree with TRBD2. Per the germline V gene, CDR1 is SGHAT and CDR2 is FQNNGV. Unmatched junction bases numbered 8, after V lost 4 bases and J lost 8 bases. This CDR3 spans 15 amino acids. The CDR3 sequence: CASSSLAGEGYEQFF. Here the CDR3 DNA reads TGTGCCAGCAGCTCTCTAGCGGGAGAGGGATATGAGCAGTTCTTC.

The CDR3, as DNA: TGTGCCAGCAGCCCGCCCGGACTAGCGGGAGATGAGCAGTTCTTC. Its translation: CASSPPGLAGDEQFF. The V gene is TRBV7-2, the J gene TRBJ2-1, with 13 nucleotides matching TRBD2. The CDR3 has 15 residues. Per germline, CDR1 SGHTA and CDR2 FQGNSA. V was clipped by 5 bases and J by 8 bases; unmatched bases: 6.

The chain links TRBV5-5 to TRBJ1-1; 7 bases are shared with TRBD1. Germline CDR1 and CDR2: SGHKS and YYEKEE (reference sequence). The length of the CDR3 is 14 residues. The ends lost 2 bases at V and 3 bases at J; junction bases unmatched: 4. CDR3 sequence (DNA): TGTGCCAGCAGCTTCCCAGGGGGTTACACTGAAGCTTTCTTT. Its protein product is CASSFPGGYTEAFF.

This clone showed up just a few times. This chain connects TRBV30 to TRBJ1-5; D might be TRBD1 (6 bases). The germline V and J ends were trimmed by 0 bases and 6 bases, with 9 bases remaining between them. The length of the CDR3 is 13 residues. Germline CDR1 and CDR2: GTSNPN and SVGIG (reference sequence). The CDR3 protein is CAWSVTGGQPQHF. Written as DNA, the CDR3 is TGTGCCTGGAGTGTGACAGGCGGTCAGCCCCAGCATTTT. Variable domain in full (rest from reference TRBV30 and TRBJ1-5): SQTIHQWPATLVQPVGSPLSLECTVEGTSNPNLYWYRQAAGRGLQLLFYSVGIGQISSEVPQNLSASRPQDRQFILSSKKLLLSDSGFYLCAWSVTGGQPQHFGDGTRLSIL.

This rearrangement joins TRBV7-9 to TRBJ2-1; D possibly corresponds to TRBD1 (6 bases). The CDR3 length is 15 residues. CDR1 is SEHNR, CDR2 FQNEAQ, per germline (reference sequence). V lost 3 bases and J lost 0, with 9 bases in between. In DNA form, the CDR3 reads TGTGCCAGCAGCTTGGGACACCCCTCCTACAATGAGCAGTTCTTC. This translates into CASSLGHPSYNEQFF.

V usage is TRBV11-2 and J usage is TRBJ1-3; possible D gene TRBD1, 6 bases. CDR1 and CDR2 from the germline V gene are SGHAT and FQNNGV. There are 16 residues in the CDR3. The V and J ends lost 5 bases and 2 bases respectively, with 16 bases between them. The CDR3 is CASSPSGTNAGNTIYF. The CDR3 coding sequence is TGTGCCAGCAGCCCCAGCGGGACAAACGCTGGAAACACCATATATTTT. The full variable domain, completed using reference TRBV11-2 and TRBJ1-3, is EAGVAQSPRYKIIEKRQSVAFWCNPISGHATLYWYQQILGQGPKLLIQFQNNGVVDDSQLPKDRFSAERLKGVDSTLKIQPAKLEDSAVYLCASSPSGTNAGNTIYFGEGSWLTVV.

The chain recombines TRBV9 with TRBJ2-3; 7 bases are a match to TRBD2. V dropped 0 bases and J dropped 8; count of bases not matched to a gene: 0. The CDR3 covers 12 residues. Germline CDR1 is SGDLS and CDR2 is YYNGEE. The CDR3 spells CASSVAGGTQYF. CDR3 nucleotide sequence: TGTGCCAGCAGCGTAGCGGGAGGTACGCAGTATTTT.

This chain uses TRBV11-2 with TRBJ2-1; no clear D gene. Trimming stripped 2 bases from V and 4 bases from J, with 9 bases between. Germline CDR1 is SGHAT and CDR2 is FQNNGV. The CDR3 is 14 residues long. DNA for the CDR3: TGTGCCAGCAGCTTACGTCTAGTTTACAATGAGCAGTTCTTC. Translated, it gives CASSLRLVYNEQFF.

The chain's CDR3 is CASSQDSGGSDEQYF. CDR3 nucleotides: TGCGCCAGCAGCCAAGATTCCGGGGGCTCGGACGAGCAGTACTTC. The chain employs TRBV4-1 and TRBJ2-7; D may be TRBD1 or TRBD2 (6 bases each). The V end was cut by 0 bases, the J end by 5 bases, with 14 bases between. The CDR3 covers 15 residues. Germline CDR1 is MGHRA and CDR2 is YSYEKL.

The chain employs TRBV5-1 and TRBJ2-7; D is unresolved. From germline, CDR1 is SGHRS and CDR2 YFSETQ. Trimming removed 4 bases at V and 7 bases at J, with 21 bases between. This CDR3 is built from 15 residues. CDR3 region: CASSPSGAQRWEQYF. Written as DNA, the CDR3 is TGCGCCAGCAGCCCTAGTGGCGCACAGAGGTGGGAGCAGTACTTC.

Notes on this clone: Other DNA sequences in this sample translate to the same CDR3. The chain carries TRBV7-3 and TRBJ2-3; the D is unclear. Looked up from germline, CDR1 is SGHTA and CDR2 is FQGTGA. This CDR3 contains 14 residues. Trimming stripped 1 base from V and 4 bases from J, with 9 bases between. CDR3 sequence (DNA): TGTGCCAGCAGCTTAAGTGGGTCTTCAGATACGCAGTATTTT. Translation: CASSLSGSSDTQYF.

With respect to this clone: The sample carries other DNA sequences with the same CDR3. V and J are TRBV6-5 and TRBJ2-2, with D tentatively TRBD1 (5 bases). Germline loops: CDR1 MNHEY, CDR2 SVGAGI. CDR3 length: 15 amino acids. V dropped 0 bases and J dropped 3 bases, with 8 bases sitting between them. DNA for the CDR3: TGTGCCAGCAGTTACTCCCAGGGTTACACCGGGGAGCTGTTTTTT. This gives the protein CASSYSQGYTGELFF.

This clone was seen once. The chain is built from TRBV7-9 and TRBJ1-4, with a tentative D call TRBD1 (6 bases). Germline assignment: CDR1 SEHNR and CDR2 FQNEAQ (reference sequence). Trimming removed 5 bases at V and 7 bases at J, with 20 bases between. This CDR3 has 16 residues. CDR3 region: CASSRPVWGLGEKLFF. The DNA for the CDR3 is TGTGCCAGCAGCCGCCCGGTGTGGGGGCTAGGTGAAAAACTGTTTTTT.